This T cell receptor beta chain was obtained from a study of post-analysis software for immune sequencing data. Whole-study context: The disease courses spanned relapsing-remitting, secondary progressive and progressive-relapsing forms of multiple sclerosis. Notes on the study in general: By F measure, strong co-clustering occurred among samples prepared in the same batch. About five TRBV segments were more frequent in patients than controls; TRBV5-6, TRBV5-1 and TRBV20-1 belonged to this group. Comparison with controls showed significantly lower normalized Chao1 diversity in multiple sclerosis patients.

Remarks on this clonotype: Antigen specificity is unknown.

The library was made from cDNA and included unique molecular identifiers. It was from about 0.98 to 11 million T cells that some 500,000 cDNA molecules came. TCRdb re-called the PCR reads with MiXCR, one entry per CDR3 protein. The table includes a few hundred thousand distinct CDR3 sequences, around 37% detected once. This CDR3 has 15 residues. V dropped 0 bases and J dropped 4; count of bases not matched to a gene: 2. Per germline, CDR1 DFQATT and CDR2 SNEGSKA (reference sequence). The specimen was blood. This rearrangement joins TRBV20-1 to TRBJ1-5; TRBD1 aligns across 11 bases. This receptor was identified in a girl aged 5-17 years with multiple sclerosis. The CDR3 reads CSARERDRGNQPQHF. The CDR3 DNA is TGCAGTGCTAGAGAGCGGGACAGGGGGAATCAGCCCCAGCATTTT.